Listed here are 27 T cell receptor beta chains from one sample, sequenced in a study of blood T cell repertoires in COVID-19. Libraries were prepared by immunoSEQ multiplex PCR; TCRdb keeps only in-frame clonotypes and omits some of them. The top ten clones hold approximately 1.4% of a sample with about 180,000 clones, 83% of them seen once. The sample was peripheral blood. These receptors all stem from a human donor in a cohort sampled during active COVID-19.

The J gene is TRBJ2-7, the V gene TRBV6-2 or TRBV6-3, with a weak D call TRBD2 (6 bases). Germline lookup yields CDR1 MNHEY and CDR2 SVGEGT. This CDR3 is built from 14 residues. V lost 6 bases and J 5 bases, leaving 17 bases between the germline ends. The CDR3 region has the DNA TGTGCCAGCAGCGGGACTCCCACCTTTGACGAGCAGTACTTC. Protein product: CASSGTPTFDEQYF.

This chain connects TRBV18 to TRBJ1-1, with D unclear. This CDR3 is 14 amino acids long. V lost 3 bases and J lost 5, with 13 bases in between. The germline V gene encodes CDR1 KGHSH and CDR2 LQKENI. The CDR3 coding sequence is TGTGCCAGCTCACCGACGCGGGGAGGGACTGAAGCTTTCTTT. It is translated as CASSPTRGGTEAFF.

The sample holds a few counts of this clone. V usage is TRBV10-1 and J usage is TRBJ2-1; D unresolved. Looked up from germline, CDR1 is WNHNN and CDR2 is SYGVQD (reference sequence). The CDR3 is 12 residues long. Trimming shortened V by 3 bases and J by 4 bases, and 4 bases separated the two germline ends. CDR3 protein: CASSERYNEQFF. The CDR3, as DNA: TGCGCCAGCAGTGAACGGTACAATGAGCAGTTCTTC.

This chain connects TRBV4-3 to TRBJ2-4; D is ambiguous. Germline V gene data show CDR1 as LGHNA and CDR2 as YSLEER. V lost 4 bases and J 2 bases, leaving 12 bases between the germline ends. The CDR3 has 15 residues. In DNA form, the CDR3 reads TGCGCCAGCAGCCGATCACAGACGACCAAAAACATTCAGTACTTC. Its translation: CASSRSQTTKNIQYF.

This clone showed up just once. V is TRBV28 and J is TRBJ2-7; 8 positions agree with TRBD1. V lost 5 bases to trimming and J lost 5 bases; unmatched junction nucleotides: 11. This CDR3 region has 15 residues. Germline loops: CDR1 MDHEN, CDR2 SYDVKM. The CDR3 region has the DNA TGTGCCAGCAGTCCGCCCCCGGACAGGGTTCACGAGCAGTACTTC. Translating gives CASSPPPDRVHEQYF.

This rearrangement joins TRBV19 to TRBJ2-7; 12 bases agree with TRBD1. CDR1 and CDR2 from the germline V gene are LNHDA and SQIVND (reference sequence). With 5 bases clipped from V and 7 bases from J, the junction kept 6 bases outside the gene matches. This CDR3 spans 14 amino acids. The CDR3: CASSPGQGAGEQYF. The CDR3 DNA reads TGTGCCAGTAGTCCGGGACAGGGGGCGGGGGAGCAGTACTTC.

This clone has more than one count but fewer than ten. The V and J genes are TRBV28 and TRBJ1-1; D gene uncertain. V lost 7 bases and J lost 0, with 12 bases in between. Looked up from germline, CDR1 is MDHEN and CDR2 is SYDVKM. CDR3 size: 14 residues. The CDR3 region has the DNA TGTGCCAGCATCTTCGGGGTTATGAACACTGAAGCTTTCTTT. It specifies CASIFGVMNTEAFF. Looking up the rest from reference TRBV28 and TRBJ1-1 gives the full variable domain: DVKVTQSSRYLVKRTGEKVFLECVQDMDHENMFWYRQDPGLGLRLIYFSYDVKMKEKGDIPEGYSVSREKKERFSLILESASTNQTSMYLCASIFGVMNTEAFFGQGTRLTVV.

The V gene is TRBV4-1, the J gene TRBJ1-5, with 9 nucleotides matching TRBD1. The CDR3 is 14 residues long. CDR1 is MGHRA and CDR2 is YSYEKL in the germline V gene. V dropped 1 base and J dropped 6; count of bases not matched to a gene: 1. The CDR3 coding sequence is TGCGCCAGCAGCCAAGGACAGGGGGGTCAGCCCCAGCATTTT. This gives the protein CASSQGQGGQPQHF.

In its sample, this clone was seen once. The CDR3 is CASSLGLVSDTQYF. CDR3 sequence (DNA): TGTGCCAGCAGCCTAGGACTAGTCTCAGATACGCAGTATTTT. The V call is TRBV7-3, the J call TRBJ2-3, with 7 bases matching TRBD2. The CDR3 runs to 14 residues. J lost 4 bases, V lost 5 bases, and 6 bases had no gene match. Germline CDR1 reads SGHTA; CDR2 reads FQGTGA.

The chain links TRBV2 to TRBJ2-2; 10 bases map to TRBD1. Per the germline V gene, CDR1 is SNHLY and CDR2 is FYNNEI. Trimming at V came to 6 bases and at J to 3 bases, leaving 4 bases not matched to a gene. This CDR3 has 15 residues. CDR3 nucleotides: TGTGCCAGCAGACGAGGACAGGGGGACACCGGGGAGCTGTTTTTT. It codes for CASRRGQGDTGELFF.

The J gene is TRBJ2-7, the V gene TRBV7-9; TRBD1 matches at 7 bases. CDR1 is SEHNR and CDR2 is FQNEAQ in the germline V gene (reference sequence). J lost 2 bases, V lost 4 bases, and 8 bases had no gene match. The CDR3 sequence is 15 residues long. DNA for the CDR3: TGTGCCAGCAGCTCCTACCGGGACAGAACCTACGAGCAGTACTTC. Translating gives CASSSYRDRTYEQYF.

This clone was detected only once. The rearrangement links TRBV11-2 to TRBJ2-3, with 7 bases aligning to TRBD1. Germline CDR1 reads SGHAT; CDR2 reads FQNNGV. The V segment lost 5 bases and the J segment 2 bases; nucleotides outside the gene matches: 16. The CDR3 runs to 18 residues. This chain's CDR3 is CASSRSVPGQVNTDTQYF. As DNA, the CDR3 is TGTGCCAGCAGCCGAAGTGTGCCCGGACAGGTGAACACAGATACGCAGTATTTT.

J is TRBJ2-6 and V is TRBV5-4; 10 bases map to TRBD1. In germline, CDR1 is SGHNT, CDR2 YYREEE (reference sequence). V dropped 4 bases and J dropped 0; count of bases not matched to a gene: 7. The CDR3 is 18 residues long. The CDR3 is CASSTRTGGHSGANVLTF. The CDR3 coding sequence is TGTGCCAGCAGCACGCGGACAGGGGGGCACTCTGGGGCCAACGTCCTGACTTTC.

The V and J genes are TRBV24-1 and TRBJ2-7; the match to TRBD2 covers 11 bases. Trimming at V came to 5 bases and at J to 2 bases, leaving 7 bases not matched to a gene. Germline V gene lookup returns CDR1 KGHDR and CDR2 SFDVKD. This CDR3 is built from 16 residues. CDR3 nucleotide sequence: TGTGCCACCAGTGGTCCCGGGACTAGCGGAACCTACGAGCAGTACTTC. Amino acids: CATSGPGTSGTYEQYF.

This clone came up once. This sequence joins TRBV28 and TRBJ2-7; D may be TRBD1 (6 bases). Germline-derived CDR1 and CDR2 are MDHEN and SYDVKM. Deletions cut 10 bases from V and 4 bases from J, with 20 bases between. The CDR3 runs 14 residues. CDR3 sequence: CAIGRAGVSYEQYF. As DNA, the CDR3 is TGTGCCATCGGGCGGGCAGGGGTCTCGTACGAGCAGTACTTC.

Comment on this clone: Other DNA sequences in this sample translate to the same CDR3. The V and J genes are TRBV9 and TRBJ1-1, with D possibly matching TRBD1 (5 bases). Germline values: CDR1 SGDLS, CDR2 YYNGEE. The length of the CDR3 is 14 residues. V was trimmed by 2 bases and J by 0 bases, leaving 8 bases between them. CDR3 loop: CASSVGGVNTEAFF. The CDR3, as DNA: TGTGCCAGCAGCGTCGGAGGGGTGAACACTGAAGCTTTCTTT.

The chain joins TRBV7-9 to TRBJ1-5; possible D gene TRBD1, 5 bases. Germline assignment: CDR1 SEHNR and CDR2 FQNEAQ (reference sequence). Trimming removed 1 base at V and 7 bases at J, with 17 bases between. This CDR3 contains 16 residues. CDR3 sequence: CASSLDGSRVGQPQHF. The CDR3 nucleotides are TGTGCCAGCAGCTTAGATGGGTCCAGGGTCGGGCAGCCCCAGCATTTT. Using reference TRBV7-9 and TRBJ1-5 for the parts outside the CDR3, the full variable domain is DTGVSQNPRHKITKRGQNVTFRCDPISEHNRLYWYRQTLGQGPEFLTYFQNEAQLEKSRLLSDRFSAERPKGSFSTLEIQRTEQGDSAMYLCASSLDGSRVGQPQHFGDGTRLSIL.

The chain uses TRBV28 and TRBJ2-7; D remains ambiguous. Germline CDR1 is MDHEN and CDR2 is SYDVKM. This CDR3 region has 14 residues. V lost 6 bases and J 2 bases, leaving 14 bases between the germline ends. DNA for the CDR3: TGTGCCAGCAGACCCCAGGCGACCGCCTACGAGCAGTACTTC. This sequence encodes CASRPQATAYEQYF.

This clone was picked up one time. The chain combines TRBV19 with TRBJ2-5, with D perhaps TRBD1 (5 bases). From germline, CDR1 is LNHDA and CDR2 SQIVND (reference sequence). The V and J ends lost 5 bases and 1 base respectively, with 11 bases between them. This CDR3 spans 14 amino acids. The CDR3 sequence: CASSLTVAQETQYF. CDR3 nucleotides: TGTGCCAGTAGTCTGACAGTAGCCCAAGAGACCCAGTACTTC.

The J gene is TRBJ2-7, the V gene TRBV10-3, with 12 bases matching TRBD2. Losses at the gene ends were 2 bases for V and 2 bases for J; bases not matched to a gene: 4. The CDR3 contains 16 residues. Germline values: CDR1 ENHRY, CDR2 SYGVKD. The CDR3 DNA sequence: TGTGCCATCAGTGAGGCCCCTAGCGGGGGGGCCTACGAGCAGTACTTC. It is translated as CAISEAPSGGAYEQYF.

The CDR3 spells CASSWANTEAFF. The DNA of the CDR3 is TGTGCCAGCAGTTGGGCGAACACTGAAGCTTTCTTT. The V call is TRBV12-3 or TRBV12-4, the J call TRBJ1-1; no reliable D call. The CDR3 loop spans 12 amino acids. V dropped 4 bases and J dropped 1 base, with 4 bases sitting between them.

The chain uses TRBV5-6 and TRBJ2-2, with TRBD1 identical over 10 bases. The CDR3 contains 16 residues. The V gene end was trimmed by 3 bases and the J gene end by 0 bases; junction bases not matched to a gene: 2. Germline CDR1 and CDR2: SGHDT and YYEEEE. The CDR3 is CASSWGTGANTGELFF. The CDR3 DNA is TGTGCCAGCAGCTGGGGGACAGGGGCGAACACCGGGGAGCTGTTTTTT.

This sequence joins TRBV12-2 and TRBJ2-7; no DNA check was done on the table's D call, TRBD2. TRBV12-2 is a pseudogene locus. This CDR3 contains 11 residues. This CDR3 reads CASRLKYEQYF. The CDR3 coding sequence is TGTGCAAGTCGCCTAAAGTACGAGCAGTACTTC.

This rearrangement joins TRBV12-3 or TRBV12-4 to TRBJ2-2; D perhaps matches TRBD2 (6 bases). CDR3 length: 13 residues. Trimming removed 11 bases from V and 6 bases from J, with 16 bases in between. The CDR3: CASSGRFSGELFF. Here the CDR3 DNA reads TGTGCCTCCTCAGGGAGGTTCTCCGGGGAGCTGTTTTTT.

This clone appeared once. This chain joins TRBV6-2 or TRBV6-3 and TRBJ2-7; 8 bases fit TRBD1. The CDR3 consists of 16 residues. Trimming took 2 bases from V and 0 from J; bases not matched to a gene: 6. Per the germline V gene, CDR1 is MNHEY and CDR2 is SVGEGT. DNA of the CDR3: TGTGCCAGCAGTTACAGTGGGACAGGCTTCTCCTACGAGCAGTACTTC. As protein: CASSYSGTGFSYEQYF.

This chain connects TRBV5-5 to TRBJ1-4, with 7 bases fitting TRBD1. Germline V gene sequence: CDR1 SGHKS, CDR2 YYEKEE (reference sequence). This CDR3 comprises 13 residues. J was trimmed by 7 bases and V by 4 bases; bases with no gene match: 4. The CDR3 DNA reads as TGTGCCAGCAGCCCGGGACAGAGTGAAAAACTGTTTTTT. It yields the protein CASSPGQSEKLFF.

The V gene is TRBV11-3, the J gene TRBJ1-1, with a tentative D call TRBD1 (6 bases). V was pared by 7 bases and J by 1 base, with 13 bases between. This CDR3 comprises 14 residues. Germline V gene lookup returns CDR1 SGHNT and CDR2 YENEEA. The CDR3: CASILIGGNTEAFF. The CDR3 DNA reads as TGTGCCAGCATTCTGATAGGGGGGAACACTGAAGCTTTCTTT.